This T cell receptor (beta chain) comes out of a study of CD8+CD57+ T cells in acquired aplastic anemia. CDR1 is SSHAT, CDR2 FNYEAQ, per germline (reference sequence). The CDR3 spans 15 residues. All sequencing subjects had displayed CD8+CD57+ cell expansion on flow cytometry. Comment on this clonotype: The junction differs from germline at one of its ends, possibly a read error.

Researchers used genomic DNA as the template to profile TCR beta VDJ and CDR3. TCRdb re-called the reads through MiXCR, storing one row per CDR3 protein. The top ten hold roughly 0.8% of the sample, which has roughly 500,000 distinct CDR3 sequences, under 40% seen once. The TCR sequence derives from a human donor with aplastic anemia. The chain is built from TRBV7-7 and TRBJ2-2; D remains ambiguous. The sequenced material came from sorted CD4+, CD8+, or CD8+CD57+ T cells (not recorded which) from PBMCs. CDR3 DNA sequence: TGTGCTAGCAGCTTAGGACGCCCGAACACCGGGGAGCTGTTTTTT. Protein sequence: CASSLGRPNTGELFF.